A single sample gave rise to the 21 T cell receptor beta chains below, sequenced in a study of blood T cell repertoires in COVID-19. Clones were sequenced by immunoSEQ multiplex PCR, and TCRdb holds only the in-frame ones, with some missing. Here the sample spans 200,000 to 250,000 clones, 80% to 85% being singletons. Sequences were obtained from peripheral blood. All receptors derive from a woman in her late teens or twenties with acute or convalescent COVID-19.

The V call is TRBV10-3, the J call TRBJ2-7; TRBD1 might be the D (5 bases). This CDR3 is 13 amino acids long. V lost 6 bases and J lost 2, with 11 bases in between. Germline CDR1 reads ENHRY; CDR2 reads SYGVKD. CDR3 sequence reads: CAIRDTSTYEQYF. The DNA of the CDR3 is TGTGCCATCAGGGACACATCAACCTACGAGCAGTACTTC.

The J gene is TRBJ2-1, the V gene TRBV18; tentatively, D is TRBD2 (5 bases). This CDR3 is 13 amino acids long. V gave up 3 bases and J gave up 8 bases, with 11 bases separating them. Germline lookup yields CDR1 KGHSH and CDR2 LQKENI. CDR3 sequence (DNA): TGTGCCAGCTCACCGGCTAGCAATCATGAGCAGTTCTTC. Its translation: CASSPASNHEQFF.

The rearrangement uses TRBV28 and TRBJ2-1, with D possibly being TRBD1 (5 bases). Per the germline V gene, CDR1 is MDHEN and CDR2 is SYDVKM. The length of the CDR3 is 12 residues. Trimming took 6 bases from V and 5 from J, leaving 8 bases between them. CDR3 protein: CASSNRNNEQFF. As DNA, the CDR3 is TGTGCCAGCAGCAACAGGAACAATGAGCAGTTCTTC. The full variable domain, in which reference TRBV28 and TRBJ2-1 provide the parts outside the CDR3, is DVKVTQSSRYLVKRTGEKVFLECVQDMDHENMFWYRQDPGLGLRLIYFSYDVKMKEKGDIPEGYSVSREKKERFSLILESASTNQTSMYLCASSNRNNEQFFGPGTRLTVL.

A word on this clone: An end of the junction does not agree with germline; a read error may underlie this. The J gene is TRBJ2-3, the V gene TRBV4-3, with a weak D call TRBD1 (6 bases). The CDR3 runs to 15 residues. From germline, CDR1 is LGHNA and CDR2 YSLEER. CDR3 DNA: TGCGCCAGCAACCAAGGACAGAGAAACACAGATACGCAGTATTTT. Translation: CASNQGQRNTDTQYF.

This chain links TRBV3-1 (or the pseudogene TRBV3-2) with TRBJ1-5; 9 bases match TRBD1. Germline V gives CDR1 LGHDT, CDR2 YNNKEL (reference sequence). V shed 4 bases, J shed 2 bases, and the junction held 6 bases outside the gene matches. The CDR3 consists of 16 residues. CDR3 amino acids: CASSPSRTGGNQPQHF. The DNA for the CDR3 is TGTGCCAGCAGCCCCAGTAGGACAGGGGGCAATCAGCCCCAGCATTTT.

V is TRBV28 and J is TRBJ2-7; 7 positions match TRBD1. The CDR3 sequence is 15 residues long. Germline V CDR1 and CDR2: MDHEN, SYDVKM. Trimming removed 4 bases from V and 4 bases from J; junction bases left unmatched: 10. CDR3 DNA sequence: TGTGCCAGCAGTTCCACTACAGGGGCCTGGTACGAGCAGTACTTC. It is translated as CASSSTTGAWYEQYF. Full variable domain (outside the CDR3, taken from reference TRBV28 and TRBJ2-7): DVKVTQSSRYLVKRTGEKVFLECVQDMDHENMFWYRQDPGLGLRLIYFSYDVKMKEKGDIPEGYSVSREKKERFSLILESASTNQTSMYLCASSSTTGAWYEQYFGPGTRLTVT.

The chain has TRBV2 and TRBJ2-5, with TRBD2 matching 14 bases. The V and J ends lost 6 bases and 5 bases, in that order; junction bases with no gene match: 8. Germline assignment: CDR1 SNHLY and CDR2 FYNNEI. The CDR3 is 16 amino acids. The CDR3 reads CASRGTSGSPGETQYF. Here the CDR3 DNA reads TGTGCCAGCAGGGGGACTAGCGGGAGCCCCGGGGAGACCCAGTACTTC.

This clone was recorded a few times. The chain is built from TRBV12-3 or TRBV12-4 and TRBJ1-1; unclear D gene. This CDR3 comprises 12 residues. V was cut by 3 bases and J by 7 bases, with 9 bases left in between. CDR3 bases: TGTGCCAGCAGTTTGCGAGCGGTTGAAGCTTTCTTT. Residues: CASSLRAVEAFF.

This chain joins TRBV4-3 and TRBJ2-3; 10 nucleotides align to TRBD2. The CDR3 sequence is 16 residues long. Trimming took 1 base from V and 7 from J; bases not matched to a gene: 8. The germline V gene has CDR1 LGHNA and CDR2 YSLEER. CDR3 DNA: TGCGCCAGCAGCCAAGCCGCTAGCGGGAGCCGTTATACGCAGTATTTT. Protein: CASSQAASGSRYTQYF.

Notes on this clone: One junction end does not reproduce the germline sequence, and a read error may be involved. The gene calls are TRBV3-1 (or the pseudogene TRBV3-2) and TRBJ2-5; D possibly corresponds to TRBD1 (6 bases). Germline V gives CDR1 LGHDT, CDR2 YNNKEL (reference sequence). The CDR3 extends over 15 amino acids. The CDR3 bases are TGTGCCAGCACCCCCTGGGGGCAGGACCAGGAGACCCAGTACTTC. Protein product: CASTPWGQDQETQYF.

The rearrangement links TRBV15 to TRBJ1-5; the D gene is possibly TRBD1 (6 bases). Germline V lookup: CDR1 LNHNV, CDR2 YYDKDF (reference sequence). V dropped 5 bases and J dropped 7 bases, with 18 bases sitting between them. CDR3 size: 15 residues. CDR3 sequence reads: CATSDGGAGGQPQHF. As DNA, the CDR3 is TGTGCCACCAGCGACGGGGGGGCGGGAGGGCAGCCCCAGCATTTT.

The V call is TRBV28, the J call TRBJ1-4; 8 bases fit TRBD1. Germline loops: CDR1 MDHEN, CDR2 SYDVKM. Trimming took 6 bases from V and 8 from J; bases not matched to a gene: 8. The CDR3 totals 14 residues. For the CDR3, the DNA is TGTGCCAGCAGCCGCGGGACAGGCGACGAAAAACTGTTTTTT. The encoded protein is CASSRGTGDEKLFF.

The genes are TRBV6-5 and TRBJ1-2; 9 bases match TRBD1. The CDR3 is 14 residues long. Germline V gives CDR1 MNHEY, CDR2 SVGAGI. The V gene end was trimmed by 5 bases and the J gene end by 5 bases; junction bases not matched to a gene: 6. The CDR3 loop reads CASSTGTGIYGYTF. CDR3 in DNA: TGTGCCAGCAGTACCGGGACAGGGATATATGGCTACACCTTC.

The chain uses TRBV19 and TRBJ2-5; weak D call: TRBD2 (5 bases). Trimming left V 6 bases short and J 5 bases short, with 13 bases between. This CDR3 spans 13 amino acids. Germline CDR1 and CDR2: LNHDA and SQIVND (reference sequence). Here the CDR3 reads CASSLGDWETQYF. For the CDR3, the DNA is TGTGCCAGTAGCCTCGGGGATTGGGAGACCCAGTACTTC.

The gene calls are TRBV5-8 and TRBJ2-4; tentative D call: TRBD1 (6 bases). This CDR3 spans 15 amino acids. V was trimmed by 5 bases and J by 0 bases, leaving 12 bases between them. Germline CDR1 is SGHTS and CDR2 is YDEGEE. CDR3 nucleotides: TGTGCCAGCAGACGCGGACAGCTAGCCAAAAACATTCAGTACTTC. Its protein is CASRRGQLAKNIQYF.

The chain is built from TRBV27 and TRBJ2-7; D is possibly TRBD2 (6 bases). The CDR3 consists of 13 residues. With 7 bases removed from V and 6 bases from J, the gap between germline ends came to 16 bases. CDR1 and CDR2 from the germline V gene are MNHEY and SMNVEV (reference sequence). CDR3 loop: CASTPGRGSEQYF. The CDR3 DNA reads as TGTGCCAGCACACCCGGACGGGGGAGCGAGCAGTACTTC.

The V call is TRBV27, the J call TRBJ1-2; 11 positions match TRBD1. The V gene end was trimmed by 5 bases and the J gene end by 8 bases; junction bases not matched to a gene: 7. There are 14 residues in the CDR3. The germline CDR1 and CDR2 sequences are MNHEY and SMNVEV (reference sequence). The CDR3 protein is CASSGGQGVGGYTF. CDR3 bases: TGTGCCAGCAGTGGGGGACAGGGGGTGGGCGGCTACACCTTC.

This clone was seen a few times. The chain uses TRBV20-1 and TRBJ1-1, with unresolved D. V was trimmed by 1 base and J by 9 bases, leaving 9 bases between them. Per the germline V gene, CDR1 is DFQATT and CDR2 is SNEGSKA (reference sequence). The CDR3 sequence is 11 residues long. The CDR3 coding sequence is TGCAGTGCTAGAGTCAGAAACCAAGCTTTCTTT. Its protein is CSARVRNQAFF.

This chain connects TRBV3-1 (or the pseudogene TRBV3-2) to TRBJ1-6, with D perhaps matching TRBD1 (5 bases). Between the trimmed V and J ends, which lost 4 bases and 0 bases, there was a span of 10 bases. This CDR3 has 16 amino acids. Germline values: CDR1 LGHDT, CDR2 YNNKEL (reference sequence). The CDR3 here is CASSPTASSYNSPLHF. CDR3 DNA: TGTGCCAGCAGCCCGACAGCTAGCTCCTATAATTCACCCCTCCACTTT.

This clone was found once. V gene TRBV18 combines with J gene TRBJ2-1, with D tentatively TRBD2 (6 bases). The length of the CDR3 is 14 residues. The germline V gene encodes CDR1 KGHSH and CDR2 LQKENI. With 1 base removed from V and 10 bases from J, the gap between germline ends came to 14 bases. CDR3 sequence: CASSPRGDSPEQFF. The CDR3 bases are TGTGCCAGCTCACCACGCGGGGACTCGCCCGAGCAGTTCTTC.

This chain uses TRBV2 with TRBJ1-1, with TRBD1 matching 8 bases. Germline values: CDR1 SNHLY, CDR2 FYNNEI. After removal of 5 bases from V and 1 base from J, the junction contained 9 bases not matched to a gene. This CDR3 is built from 16 residues. This CDR3 reads CASSRQGQSWNTEAFF. CDR3 coding DNA: TGTGCCAGCAGTCGACAGGGGCAGTCGTGGAACACTGAAGCTTTCTTT.